This passage covers 12 T cell receptor beta chains from one sample sequenced in a study of T cell responses to AZD1222 COVID-19 vaccine. The table came from immunoSEQ multiplex PCR; TCRdb's copy has only in-frame clones and leaves some out. The sample has around 99,000 clones, around 90% seen once. The sequenced sample was peripheral blood, obtained on day 0 of AZD1222 vaccination. The receptors here all came from an adult in good health.

The chain carries TRBV9 and TRBJ2-1; 11 positions agree with TRBD2. This CDR3 is 15 amino acids long. V shed 4 bases and J 4 bases; nucleotides not matched to a gene: 4. Germline values: CDR1 SGDLS, CDR2 YYNGEE. The DNA for the CDR3 is TGTGCCAGCAGCCCGGGGACTAGCGGATACAATGAGCAGTTCTTC. Residues: CASSPGTSGYNEQFF.

The chain employs TRBV5-1 and TRBJ2-1; 8 bases agree with TRBD2. Trimming at V came to 4 bases and at J to 2 bases, leaving 2 bases not matched to a gene. The germline V gene has CDR1 SGHRS and CDR2 YFSETQ. CDR3 length: 14 amino acids. In nucleotides, the CDR3 is TGCGCCAGCAGCGGCGGGGGGCCCTACAATGAGCAGTTCTTC. Translation: CASSGGGPYNEQFF.

This clone was detected a few times. The V and J genes are TRBV7-3 and TRBJ1-6; D gene ambiguous. The CDR3 contains 13 residues. Between the trimmed V and J ends, which lost 2 bases and 4 bases, there was a span of 3 bases. Germline V gene sequence: CDR1 SGHTA, CDR2 FQGTGA. The CDR3 loop reads CASSLGYNSPLHF. The CDR3 DNA follows: TGTGCCAGCAGCTTAGGTTATAATTCACCCCTCCACTTT.

CDR3 loop: CARSLYSGHTDEKLFF. In DNA form, the CDR3 reads TGTGCCAGAAGCTTGTACTCTGGACACACGGATGAAAAACTGTTTTTT. The rearrangement uses TRBV5-3 and TRBJ1-4, with D possibly TRBD1 on 5 matching bases. TRBV5-3 is designated an ORF whose function remains uncertain. Between the trimmed V and J ends, which lost 1 base and 6 bases, there was a span of 16 bases. CDR3 size: 16 residues.

The chain carries TRBV5-6 and TRBJ2-3; possible D gene TRBD1, 6 bases. This CDR3 spans 17 amino acids. Per germline, CDR1 SGHDT and CDR2 YYEEEE. The V end was cut by 0 bases, the J end by 4 bases, with 18 bases between. In nucleotides, the CDR3 is TGTGCCAGCAGCTTGGGGGCCCAGAGGGGGTCCCCAGATACGCAGTATTTT. This translates into CASSLGAQRGSPDTQYF. The entire variable domain, with the rest obtained from reference TRBV5-6 and TRBJ2-3, is as follows: DAGVTQSPTHLIKTRGQQVTLRCSPKSGHDTVSWYQQALGQGPQFIFQYYEEEERQRGNFPDRFSGHQFPNYSSELNVNALLLGDSALYLCASSLGAQRGSPDTQYFGPGTRLTVL.

The chain employs TRBV11-3 and TRBJ2-7, with 14 bases aligning to TRBD2. Germline V CDR1 and CDR2: SGHNT, YENEEA. V was clipped by 5 bases and J by 4 bases; unmatched bases: 10. The CDR3 is 17 amino acids. CDR3 residues: CASSPGTSGSNLYEQYF. DNA for the CDR3: TGTGCCAGCAGCCCCGGGACTAGCGGGAGTAACCTGTACGAGCAGTACTTC. Looking up the rest from reference TRBV11-3 and TRBJ2-7 gives the full variable domain: EAGVVQSPRYKIIEKKQPVAFWCNPISGHNTLYWYLQNLGQGPELLIRYENEEAVDDSQLPKDRFSAERLKGVDSTLKIQPAELGDSAVYLCASSPGTSGSNLYEQYFGPGTRLTVT.

The V gene is TRBV4-1, the J gene TRBJ1-4, with TRBD1 matching 7 bases. Trimming at V came to 1 base and at J to 0 bases, leaving 14 bases not matched to a gene. Looked up from germline, CDR1 is MGHRA and CDR2 is YSYEKL. The CDR3 sequence is 20 residues long. This chain's CDR3 is CASSQVVIGQEVATNEKLFF. As DNA, the CDR3 is TGCGCCAGCAGCCAAGTCGTCATTGGACAGGAGGTAGCAACTAATGAAAAACTGTTTTTT.

The table lists this clone with a count of one. The chain couples TRBV5-1 to TRBJ1-6, with 7 bases lining up with TRBD1. Germline V gene data show CDR1 as SGHRS and CDR2 as YFSETQ. This CDR3 is built from 14 residues. J was trimmed by 9 bases and V by 5 bases; bases with no gene match: 8. The CDR3 DNA reads TGCGCCAGCAGGGTCACAGGGGAGATTTCACCCCTCCACTTT. Translated, it gives CASRVTGEISPLHF.

The chain carries TRBV20-1 and TRBJ1-2; D remains unclear. The CDR3 runs 10 residues. Germline loops: CDR1 DFQATT, CDR2 SNEGSKA (reference sequence). Trimming pared 4 bases from V and 10 bases from J, leaving 10 bases between. The CDR3 here is CSATVPHYTF. CDR3 nucleotides: TGCAGTGCTACGGTCCCTCACTACACCTTC.

On this clone: An end of the junction does not agree with germline; a read error may underlie this. The V call is TRBV7-2, the J call TRBJ1-5, with D perhaps matching TRBD1 (6 bases). The CDR3 has 15 amino acids. Germline CDR1 is SGHTA and CDR2 is FQGNSA. This CDR3 is CASAPGGGPNRPQHF. CDR3 in DNA: TGTGCCAGCGCCCCCGGAGGGGGTCCCAATCGGCCCCAGCATTTT.

The V call is TRBV19, the J call TRBJ1-1; TRBD1 matches at 8 bases. J was trimmed by 1 base and V by 5 bases; bases with no gene match: 9. Per the germline V gene, CDR1 is LNHDA and CDR2 is SQIVND (reference sequence). There are 16 residues in the CDR3. This CDR3 reads CASSPLDRAKNTEAFF. CDR3 in DNA: TGTGCCAGTAGTCCGCTGGACAGGGCGAAGAACACTGAAGCTTTCTTT.

V and J are TRBV24-1 and TRBJ1-5; tentatively, D is TRBD1 (5 bases). This CDR3 is built from 15 residues. The V end was cut by 9 bases, the J end by 3 bases, with 17 bases between. Per the germline V gene, CDR1 is KGHDR and CDR2 is SFDVKD. The CDR3, as DNA: TGTGCCACCTGTGGTCCGCAGGGCCTCAATCAGCCCCAGCATTTT. Protein sequence: CATCGPQGLNQPQHF.